This TCR beta chain came from a study of T cell responses to AZD1222 COVID-19 vaccine. Generated by immunoSEQ multiplex PCR, the TCRdb table keeps only in-frame clones and is missing some. The repertoire holds approximately 150,000 clones, about 90% seen once, with roughly 10% in the top ten. Trimming cost V 4 bases and J 2 bases; bases outside gene matches: 7. Germline V gene data show CDR1 as SGHRS and CDR2 as YFSETQ. The CDR3 has 15 residues. A single count supports this clone. The TCR was taken from an adult who received the AZD1222 COVID-19 vaccine. The V and J genes are TRBV5-1 and TRBJ1-1, with TRBD1 matching 8 bases. The sample was peripheral blood, taken 28 days after the second AZD1222 dose. Here the CDR3 DNA reads TGCGCCAGCAGCACAACCGGGACAGGTAACACTGAAGCTTTCTTT. Amino acids: CASSTTGTGNTEAFF.